Following are 28 T cell receptor beta chains from one sample sequenced in a study of T cell responses to AZD1222 COVID-19 vaccine. The repertoire was sequenced with immunoSEQ multiplex PCR; TCRdb's copy has only in-frame clones and lacks some. The sample has 130,000 to 150,000 clones, about 93% seen once; the top ten hold roughly 2.8%. The sequencing used peripheral blood, collected on day 0 of MenACWY control vaccination. Receptor source: an adult in good health.

This clone appeared once. The chain employs TRBV21-1 and TRBJ2-7; the table's D call of TRBD1 was not tested on the DNA. TRBV21-1 is designated a pseudogene. The CDR3 has 15 residues. As DNA, the CDR3 is TGTGCCAGCAGCAAAGCGCCCAGGTTAGCCTACGAGCAGTACTTC. This encodes CASSKAPRLAYEQYF.

The gene calls are TRBV15 and TRBJ2-1; the match to TRBD2 covers 10 bases. The CDR3 covers 16 residues. Germline V lookup: CDR1 LNHNV, CDR2 YYDKDF (reference sequence). V was pared by 3 bases and J by 7 bases, with 9 bases of the junction left unmatched. CDR3 sequence (DNA): TGTGCCACCAGCAGGGGTAGCGGGGGGAGAGTAAATGAGCAGTTCTTC. It specifies CATSRGSGGRVNEQFF.

The chain combines TRBV7-8 with TRBJ2-7; 8 bases match TRBD1. The CDR3 is 16 amino acids. Trimming removed 4 bases from V and 0 bases from J; junction bases left unmatched: 8. Per germline, CDR1 SGHVS and CDR2 FQNEAQ. For the CDR3, the DNA is TGTGCCAGCAGCTCTAACAGGGGGATGACCTCCTACGAGCAGTACTTC. Translating gives CASSSNRGMTSYEQYF.

This clone was picked up one time. The chain links TRBV9 to TRBJ2-1; TRBD2 agrees at 13 bases. V shed 0 bases and J 8 bases; nucleotides not matched to a gene: 2. The CDR3 runs to 15 residues. Per germline, CDR1 SGDLS and CDR2 YYNGEE. The CDR3, as DNA: TGTGCCAGCAGCGTAGGGACTAGCGGGAGCTATGAGCAGTTCTTC. This gives the protein CASSVGTSGSYEQFF.

V gene TRBV11-2 combines with J gene TRBJ2-1, with TRBD2 matching over 11 bases. CDR1 SGHAT and CDR2 FQNNGV come from the germline V gene. This CDR3 is built from 15 residues. Trimming cost V 5 bases and J 3 bases; bases outside gene matches: 3. The CDR3 is CASSQTSGNYNEQFF. The CDR3 DNA follows: TGTGCCAGCAGCCAGACTAGCGGGAACTACAATGAGCAGTTCTTC.

The chain is built from TRBV19 and TRBJ1-1; TRBD1 aligns across 7 bases. With V trimmed by 2 bases and J by 11 bases, 11 bases remained unmatched. The V gene's germline CDR1 is LNHDA and CDR2 SQIVND (reference sequence). The CDR3 length is 14 residues. CDR3 region: CASSITGQAREAFF. The CDR3, as DNA: TGTGCCAGTAGTATAACCGGACAGGCAAGAGAGGCTTTCTTT.

This clone was counted once. The V gene is TRBV7-9, the J gene TRBJ2-1; a weak D match, TRBD2 (7 bases). The germline V gene has CDR1 SEHNR and CDR2 FQNEAQ (reference sequence). The length of the CDR3 is 15 residues. The V gene lost 0 bases and the J gene lost 8 bases, with 14 bases spanning the gap. For the CDR3, the DNA is TGTGCCAGCAGCTTAGCTAACGGGGGGCTGGATGAGCAGTTCTTC. Protein: CASSLANGGLDEQFF. Together with reference TRBV7-9 and TRBJ2-1, the CDR3 gives the full variable domain: DTGVSQNPRHKITKRGQNVTFRCDPISEHNRLYWYRQTLGQGPEFLTYFQNEAQLEKSRLLSDRFSAERPKGSFSTLEIQRTEQGDSAMYLCASSLANGGLDEQFFGPGTRLTVL.

The rearrangement uses TRBV7-9 and TRBJ1-6, with D possibly being TRBD1 (6 bases). In germline, CDR1 is SEHNR, CDR2 FQNEAQ (reference sequence). The V and J ends lost 3 bases and 6 bases respectively, with 15 bases between them. The CDR3 consists of 16 residues. CDR3 DNA sequence: TGTGCCAGCAGCTTGGGGGGGGCCTCAGGTAATTCACCCCTCCACTTT. It codes for CASSLGGASGNSPLHF.

The chain employs TRBV5-1 and TRBJ1-2, with 9 bases fitting TRBD1. Germline V gene data show CDR1 as SGHRS and CDR2 as YFSETQ. The CDR3 is 13 amino acids. Unmatched junction bases numbered 3, after V lost 3 bases and J lost 6 bases. The CDR3 region has the DNA TGCGCCAGCAGCTCGGGGACAGGGAATGGCTACACCTTC. Protein: CASSSGTGNGYTF. The full variable domain, with the rest looked up from reference TRBV5-1 and TRBJ1-2, is KAGVTQTPRYLIKTRGQQVTLSCSPISGHRSVSWYQQTPGQGLQFLFEYFSETQRNKGNFPGRFSGRQFSNSRSEMNVSTLELGDSALYLCASSSGTGNGYTFGSGTRLTVV.

The chain carries TRBV30 and TRBJ1-1; 7 bases line up with TRBD1. V shed 3 bases, J shed 7 bases, and the junction held 2 bases outside the gene matches. The CDR3 length is 11 residues. Germline assignment: CDR1 GTSNPN and CDR2 SVGIG (reference sequence). This chain's CDR3 is CAWSRDSEAFF. CDR3 DNA: TGTGCCTGGAGCCGGGACAGTGAAGCTTTCTTT. Together with reference TRBV30 and TRBJ1-1, the CDR3 gives the full variable domain: SQTIHQWPATLVQPVGSPLSLECTVEGTSNPNLYWYRQAAGRGLQLLFYSVGIGQISSEVPQNLSASRPQDRQFILSSKKLLLSDSGFYLCAWSRDSEAFFGQGTRLTVV.

The chain employs TRBV6-4 and TRBJ2-1; TRBD2 agrees at 10 bases. The V gene end was trimmed by 8 bases and the J gene end by 9 bases; junction bases not matched to a gene: 10. CDR1 and CDR2 (germline): MRHNA, SNTAGT. This CDR3 is built from 14 residues. The DNA of the CDR3 is TGTGCCAGCGGACTAAGCGGGGGGGCTCGTGAGCAGTTCTTC. Protein product: CASGLSGGAREQFF.

The chain joins TRBV25-1 to TRBJ1-6; tentatively, D is TRBD1 (5 bases). Germline CDR1 MGHDK, CDR2 SYGVNS. This CDR3 is 15 amino acids long. V lost 7 bases and J 6 bases, leaving 16 bases between the germline ends. The CDR3 reads CASTQRGEGNSPLHF. CDR3 sequence (DNA): TGTGCCAGCACCCAACGAGGGGAAGGTAATTCACCCCTCCACTTT.

This clone occurred a few times. The chain is built from TRBV9 and TRBJ2-2; D might be TRBD1 (7 bases). Per germline, CDR1 SGDLS and CDR2 YYNGEE. The CDR3 is made up of 16 amino acids. V lost 4 bases, J lost 1 base, and 14 bases lay in between. This chain's CDR3 is CASSPRQGGNTGELFF. The DNA for the CDR3 is TGTGCCAGCAGCCCTAGACAGGGAGGGAACACCGGGGAGCTGTTTTTT. Using reference TRBV9 and TRBJ2-2 for the parts outside the CDR3, the full variable domain is DSGVTQTPKHLITATGQRVTLRCSPRSGDLSVYWYQQSLDQGLQFLIQYYNGEERAKGNILERFSAQQFPDLHSELNLSSLELGDSALYFCASSPRQGGNTGELFFGEGSRLTVL.

The rearrangement links TRBV27 to TRBJ2-2; the D is unclear. The CDR3 is made up of 13 amino acids. CDR1 and CDR2 from the germline V gene are MNHEY and SMNVEV (reference sequence). Trimming shortened V by 1 base and J by 4 bases, and 4 bases separated the two germline ends. CDR3 sequence: CASSLYSTGELFF. The CDR3 nucleotides are TGTGCCAGCAGTTTATACAGCACCGGGGAGCTGTTTTTT.

The chain is built from TRBV29-1 and TRBJ1-2, with 8 bases matching TRBD1. In germline, CDR1 is SQVTM, CDR2 ANQGSEA. The CDR3 has 13 amino acids. V was pared by 3 bases and J by 8 bases, with 8 bases of the junction left unmatched. The CDR3 reads CSVDGRGLGGYTF. The CDR3 DNA sequence: TGCAGCGTTGATGGCAGGGGGCTCGGCGGCTACACCTTC.

V gene TRBV5-1 combines with J gene TRBJ1-6, with D possibly being TRBD1 (6 bases). Germline CDR1 reads SGHRS; CDR2 reads YFSETQ. CDR3 length: 15 residues. Trimming shortened V by 5 bases and J by 7 bases, and 16 bases separated the two germline ends. Written as DNA, the CDR3 is TGCGCCAGCAGTTTGAGGGGGGCGGGCAATTCACCCCTCCACTTT. Translating gives CASSLRGAGNSPLHF.

The chain carries TRBV18 and TRBJ2-1, with TRBD2 identical over 14 bases. Per germline, CDR1 KGHSH and CDR2 LQKENI. The CDR3 is 15 residues long. Germline trimming cut 4 bases from V and 7 bases from J; bases unmatched to any gene: 3. The CDR3 here is CASSRGLAGANEQFF. DNA of the CDR3: TGTGCCAGCTCACGGGGACTAGCGGGGGCTAATGAGCAGTTCTTC.

This chain connects TRBV27 to TRBJ1-6, with D unresolved. This CDR3 has 18 amino acids. Per germline, CDR1 MNHEY and CDR2 SMNVEV (reference sequence). V was cut by 1 base and J by 0 bases, with 13 bases left in between. CDR3: CASSLWSPGSSYNSPLHF. As DNA, the CDR3 is TGTGCCAGCAGTTTATGGTCCCCGGGGAGCTCCTATAATTCACCCCTCCACTTT.

This chain links TRBV19 with TRBJ1-1; perhaps TRBD1 as D (5 bases). The V end lost 1 base, the J end lost 4 bases, and 13 bases lay between the germline ends. Germline V CDR1 and CDR2: LNHDA, SQIVND (reference sequence). CDR3 length: 15 residues. CDR3 DNA: TGTGCCAGTAGTATAGCTGGGACCGTGGGCACTGAAGCTTTCTTT. Its protein is CASSIAGTVGTEAFF.

This rearrangement joins TRBV11-2 to TRBJ1-6; 7 nucleotides align to TRBD1. Germline assignment: CDR1 SGHAT and CDR2 FQNNGV. The CDR3 has 15 amino acids. V shed 1 base, J shed 8 bases, and the junction held 5 bases outside the gene matches. The CDR3 region has the DNA TGTGCCAGCAGCTTAGCGAGACAGGGAGATTCACCCCTCCACTTT. Its translation is CASSLARQGDSPLHF.

This chain connects TRBV5-1 to TRBJ1-1; 8 positions match TRBD1. The CDR3 covers 15 residues. The ends lost 3 bases at V and 5 bases at J; junction bases unmatched: 9. Germline CDR1 and CDR2: SGHRS and YFSETQ. CDR3 amino acids: CASSSSGGWVTEAFF. DNA of the CDR3: TGCGCCAGCAGCTCCTCAGGGGGCTGGGTGACTGAAGCTTTCTTT.

V is TRBV6-5 and J is TRBJ2-7; 7 bases map to TRBD2. The CDR3 is 15 residues long. Germline V gene sequence: CDR1 MNHEY, CDR2 SVGAGI. V shed 5 bases and J 7 bases; nucleotides not matched to a gene: 14. In DNA, the CDR3 is TGTGCCAGCAGTCCAACCATCAGCGGGGTCGTGGAGCAGTACTTC. It codes for CASSPTISGVVEQYF.

The rearrangement uses TRBV3-1 (or the pseudogene TRBV3-2) and TRBJ1-2; D is unclear. This CDR3 is built from 14 residues. The V gene's germline CDR1 is LGHDT and CDR2 YNNKEL (reference sequence). Trimming removed 0 bases at V and 4 bases at J, with 9 bases between. The CDR3 nucleotides are TGTGCCAGCAGCCAAGAAGTGACAAGCTATGGCTACACCTTC. Its protein is CASSQEVTSYGYTF.

This clone was seen a single time. The gene calls are TRBV13 and TRBJ1-5; D remains unclear. The germline V and J ends were trimmed by 4 bases and 1 base, with 8 bases remaining between them. CDR1 and CDR2 from the germline V gene are PRHDT and FYEKMQ (reference sequence). The CDR3 is made up of 14 amino acids. CDR3 region: CASSSGRSNQPQHF. As DNA, the CDR3 is TGTGCCAGCAGCTCCGGACGGAGCAATCAGCCCCAGCATTTT.

The V call is TRBV28, the J call TRBJ1-3; D uncertain. Germline V gene data show CDR1 as MDHEN and CDR2 as SYDVKM. Trimming took 6 bases from V and 0 from J, leaving 12 bases between them. CDR3 length: 15 residues. The CDR3 here is CASRSGRLSGNTIYF. The CDR3 DNA reads as TGTGCCAGCAGATCCGGACGCCTCTCTGGAAACACCATATATTTT.

Comment on this clone: The sample has other DNA sequences that encode this CDR3 too. The chain has TRBV28 and TRBJ1-5, with D unresolved. Germline V CDR1 and CDR2: MDHEN, SYDVKM. The V and J ends lost 5 bases and 7 bases respectively, with 9 bases between them. The CDR3 has 12 amino acids. This CDR3 is CASSPGGQPQHF. The CDR3 nucleotides are TGTGCCAGCAGTCCCGGAGGGCAGCCCCAGCATTTT.

The rearrangement links TRBV5-6 to TRBJ2-7; D remains ambiguous. The CDR3 runs 13 residues. V dropped 2 bases and J dropped 5 bases, with 11 bases sitting between them. The germline V gene has CDR1 SGHDT and CDR2 YYEEEE. This CDR3 reads CASSFNFFDEQYF. CDR3 DNA sequence: TGTGCCAGCAGCTTCAACTTTTTCGACGAGCAGTACTTC.

The chain combines TRBV5-1 with TRBJ2-1, with 7 bases aligning to TRBD2. The length of the CDR3 is 14 residues. Germline CDR1 SGHRS, CDR2 YFSETQ. The trim removed 0 bases at V and 10 bases at J, leaving 7 bases unmatched. CDR3 protein: CASSLAVSGPEQFF. The DNA of the CDR3 is TGCGCCAGCAGCTTGGCCGTTAGCGGGCCCGAGCAGTTCTTC.